This section outlines one TCR beta chain sequence together with its context. What antigen it recognizes has not been identified. Per-base quality was not reported, and no clone a single base away is much larger than it. CDR3 length: 15 amino acids, cysteine to phenylalanine. Only CDR3 DNA remains: 45 bases, in frame from the first base. Looking up the germline V gene yields CDR1 SGHTA and CDR2 FQGTGA. Compared with germline, V lacks 1 base and J lacks 6 bases; bases without a gene match: 2. At one collaborating source in Seattle, patients were enrolled during active infection and were followed longitudinally through the course of disease. The collaborating institutions used their own protocols to collect whole blood in K2EDTA tubes. For TCRbeta analysis, collaborators shipped samples in one of three forms: frozen whole blood, isolated PBMCs, or DNA extracted from either of those sample types. These data come from a study of blood T cell repertoires in COVID-19 (dated by TCRdb to the early 2020s). A note on the overall study: Collaborator samples came from the United States, Italy and Spain and covered acute and convalescent phases of COVID-19. The prospective study material was composed of cDNA or gDNA derived from T cells, B-cell-depleted T cells, or PBMCs. Deeply sampled blood TCRbeta repertoires from subjects exposed to, actively infected with, or recovered from COVID-19 were included in the dataset. The repertoires were released in a freely available public database intended as a resource for research on the immune response to SARS-CoV-2. Samples were obtained from the ongoing ImmuneRACE study (first 160 participants) and from over 1,000 subjects provided by 6 global collaborators. A de-identified subject ID, COVID-19 status, age in years and sex were almost always included in the sample metadata. Where available, HLA class I and class II types were obtained from metadata supplied by the sample provider rather than from assay-based typing. Broader findings and caveats from the paper: The amount of clinical and demographic metadata varied by source and participant and was provided uncurated.

TCRbeta CDR3 regions were amplified from genomic DNA by means of the immunoSEQ Assay, a bias-controlled multiplex PCR. Per the original workflow: Nucleated cell counts per sample were estimated from amplification of reference gene primers within the assay. To quantify the absolute abundance of each unique TCRbeta CDR3 rearrangement, sequence reads were collapsed and filtered. For each sample, productive Simpson clonality was calculated as the square root of Simpson's diversity index across productive rearrangements. TCRdb obtained this table from immuneACCESS and retained in-frame rearrangements with V and J assigned. These tables miss some clones; where compared with another copy, unresolved V genes account for less than half of the shortfall, and the remainder is unexplained. V, J and clone size derive from that table, while D and trimming were established from the DNA sequence. The sample table holds some 270,000 clones, of which around 90% were seen once. The ten top clones hold around 1.9% of the sample.

Sequencing input: peripheral blood. In this chain, TRBV7-3 is recombined with TRBJ2-1; 11 of the junction bases match TRBD2. The clonotype originates from a woman aged 60 to 75 with COVID-19, enrolled during active disease. The bases read TGTGCCAGCAGCTTAATACTAGCGGGGGTCAATGAGCAGTTCTTC. This gives the protein CASSLILAGVNEQFF.